This TCR beta chain was recovered during a study of CD8 T cells in ankylosing spondylitis. This clonotype was detected ten times or more. The antigen is unknown. The study, taken as a whole, reports: Significant enrichment of disease-linked clones was reported in matched ankylosing spondylitis synovial fluid. Earlier reports found some motif variants in synovial fluid and blood in reactive arthritis. One TCR beta motif, made up of roughly eight highly homologous variants, appeared characteristic of ankylosing spondylitis blood.

Trimming stripped 4 bases from V and 1 base from J, with 10 bases between. Germline V lookup: CDR1 KGHDR, CDR2 SFDVKD. The CDR3 covers 15 residues. TCRdb independently ran MiXCR on the 5' RACE reads; one entry per CDR3 protein. The sample yields fewer than 550,000 distinct CDR3 sequences, approximately 5.3% seen once. This receptor was obtained from a male donor with ankylosing spondylitis. Sequencing was performed on blood, either unsorted or a sorted T cell fraction (not recorded which). The rearrangement joins TRBV24-1 to TRBJ1-3, with D maybe TRBD1 (6 bases). The CDR3 DNA is TGTGCCACCAGTGACTCACAGGGTTCTGGAAACACCATATATTTT. This sequence encodes CATSDSQGSGNTIYF.